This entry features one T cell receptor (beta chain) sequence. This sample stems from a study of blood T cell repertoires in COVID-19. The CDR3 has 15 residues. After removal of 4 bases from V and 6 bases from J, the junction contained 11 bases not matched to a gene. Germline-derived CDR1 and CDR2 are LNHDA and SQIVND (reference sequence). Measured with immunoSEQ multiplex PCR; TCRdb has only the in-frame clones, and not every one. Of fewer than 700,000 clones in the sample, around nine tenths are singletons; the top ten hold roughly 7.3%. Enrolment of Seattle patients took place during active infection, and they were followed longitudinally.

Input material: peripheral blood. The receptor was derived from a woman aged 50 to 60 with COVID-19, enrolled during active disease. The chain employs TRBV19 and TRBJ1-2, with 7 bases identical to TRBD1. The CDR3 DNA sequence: TGTGCCAGTAGTACTACAGGGGCCAACGCAAATGGCTACACCTTC. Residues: CASSTTGANANGYTF.